These T cell receptor beta chains were read from a single sample in a study of T cells after yellow fever vaccination. One entry per CDR3 protein, called by TCRdb with MiXCR from the 5' RACE reads. The sample contains around 88,000 distinct CDR3 sequences, roughly 15% of which appear only once. Specimen: CD8+ T cells not binding an NS4B(214-222) dextramer, sorted from PBMCs, collected roughly 23 days after the first yellow fever vaccination. These receptors were obtained from a man aged 18 to 29 who received the YFV17D yellow fever vaccine. The conserved cysteine and the conserved F or W are not part of the CDR3 here. Some rows mark clone size as missing; the rest say once, few, many or name a class of expanded clone.

j_gene: TRBJ1-1; abundance: few; v_gene: TRBV12-3/TRBV12-4; CDR3aa: ASSLGGGATEAF
j_gene: TRBJ2-3; abundance: few; v_gene: TRBV7-2; CDR3aa: ASSLGLAGVDTQY
j_gene: TRBJ2-1; abundance: few; v_gene: TRBV7-8; CDR3aa: ASSSQGIPYNEQF
j_gene: TRBJ2-2; abundance: -; v_gene: TRBV3-1; CDR3aa: ASSQHTGELF
j_gene: TRBJ2-4; abundance: -; v_gene: TRBV9; CDR3aa: ASSEWAEMENIQY
j_gene: TRBJ2-5; abundance: few; v_gene: TRBV9; CDR3aa: ASSGPPGLQETQY
j_gene: TRBJ2-1; abundance: many; v_gene: TRBV7-7; CDR3aa: ASSPYGTSSYFFNEQF
j_gene: TRBJ2-3; abundance: -; v_gene: TRBV12-5; CDR3aa: ASRDRGEADTQY
j_gene: TRBJ2-1; abundance: few; v_gene: TRBV7-2; CDR3aa: ASSSSRSGRAYNEQF
j_gene: TRBJ1-1; abundance: few; v_gene: TRBV6-5; CDR3aa: ASRGTEAF
j_gene: TRBJ1-2; abundance: -; v_gene: TRBV5-4; CDR3aa: ASSLDGGRALYGYT
j_gene: TRBJ1-2; abundance: -; v_gene: TRBV6-5; CDR3aa: ASSYGTGSGYGYT
j_gene: TRBJ2-7; abundance: many; v_gene: TRBV18; CDR3aa: ASSLTSGGPYEQY
j_gene: TRBJ1-2; abundance: few; v_gene: TRBV11-2; CDR3aa: ASSSRLPYGYT
j_gene: TRBJ1-4; abundance: -; v_gene: TRBV20-1; CDR3aa: SAIQGAREKLF
j_gene: TRBJ1-1; abundance: -; v_gene: TRBV7-9; CDR3aa: ASSPNYNQNTEAF
j_gene: TRBJ2-1; abundance: few; v_gene: TRBV7-6; CDR3aa: ASSNRLAGGHEQF
j_gene: TRBJ2-2; abundance: -; v_gene: TRBV12-3/TRBV12-4; CDR3aa: ASSGEGFANTGELF
j_gene: TRBJ1-3; abundance: -; v_gene: TRBV27; CDR3aa: ASRPDGNSGNTIY
j_gene: TRBJ1-1; abundance: -; v_gene: TRBV6-4; CDR3aa: ATRWGQPNTEAF
j_gene: TRBJ2-2; abundance: -; v_gene: TRBV20-1; CDR3aa: SAPWTGEINGELF
j_gene: TRBJ1-1; abundance: -; v_gene: TRBV4-3; CDR3aa: ASSQDGTENTEAF
j_gene: TRBJ2-5; abundance: -; v_gene: TRBV4-1; CDR3aa: ASSQAGEQETQY